These 27 T cell receptor beta chains came from one sample sequenced in a study of blood T cells in healthy people across ages (dated by TCRdb to 2014 to 2015). The library was built by means of 5' RACE. TCRdb records Illumina HiSeq 2500 as the sequencer. A second PCR of 7 to 11 cycles was performed with a sample-barcoded 5' primer and a J-beta primer mix. TCRdb trimmed public reads at Q25 via fastp, called clones via MiXCR and kept in-frame beta chains. Merged by CDR3 protein, the rows form single entries marked with the most common genes and DNA. Present in this sample are some 1.7 million distinct CDR3 sequences, roughly 30% of which were seen just once. The leading ten clones occupy 7.7% of the sample. Sequenced input: blood. These TCRs come from a woman aged 30 to 39 in good health.

In its sample, this clonotype was seen a few times. The chain links TRBV29-1 to TRBJ2-7; TRBD2 matches at 8 bases. The CDR3 totals 14 residues. V trimming: 4 bases; J trimming: 7 bases; junction bases outside the gene matches: 12. In germline, CDR1 is SQVTM, CDR2 ANQGSEA. The CDR3 spells CSVVRAGETNEQYF. The CDR3 bases are TGCAGCGTTGTTCGAGCGGGAGAAACCAATGAGCAGTACTTC.

The V and J genes are TRBV12-3 or TRBV12-4 and TRBJ2-3; no definite D call. CDR3 length equals 16 residues. Trimming removed 0 bases from V and 3 bases from J, with 13 bases in between. CDR3 loop: CASSLAWLVVTDTQYF. As DNA, the CDR3 is TGTGCCAGCAGTTTAGCTTGGCTAGTGGTAACAGATACGCAGTATTTT.

In nucleotides, the CDR3 is TGTGCCAGCAGCCTGCGGGACAGACCCCCCTACGAGCAGTACTTC. This encodes CASSLRDRPPYEQYF. The chain couples TRBV3-1 to TRBJ2-7, with D perhaps matching TRBD1 (7 bases). The CDR3 runs 15 residues. Germline assignment: CDR1 LGHDT and CDR2 YNNKEL (reference sequence). The V and J ends lost 4 bases and 2 bases respectively, with 15 bases between them.

The genes are TRBV5-1 and TRBJ2-5; D is perhaps TRBD2 (5 bases). The CDR3 sequence is 16 residues long. Trimming left V 1 base short and J 2 bases short, with 15 bases between. Germline-derived CDR1 and CDR2 are SGHRS and YFSETQ. As DNA, the CDR3 is TGCGCCAGCAGCTTGTCCAACGGACGGGGACAAGAGACCCAGTACTTC. Protein product: CASSLSNGRGQETQYF.

On this clonotype itself: At one boundary the junction diverges from the germline segment, which might be a read error. CDR3 protein: CASRKGQHTGERFF. Written as DNA, the CDR3 is TGTGCCAGCAGAAAGGGACAGCACACCGGGGAGCGGTTTTTT. The gene calls are TRBV12-3 or TRBV12-4 and TRBJ2-2, with 7 nucleotides matching TRBD1. This CDR3 comprises 14 residues.

There are a few counts of this clonotype. Mismatch with germline at one junction end may stem from a read error. The chain employs TRBV28 and TRBJ2-3; 12 bases line up with TRBD1. This CDR3 has 16 amino acids. Looked up from germline, CDR1 is MDHEN and CDR2 is SYDVKM. The CDR3 region has the DNA TGTGCCAGCAGTTTTACCGGGACAGGGGGCACAGATACTCAGTATTTT. This translates into CASSFTGTGGTDTQYF.

The J gene is TRBJ1-2, the V gene TRBV3-1, with TRBD1 identical over 7 bases. Germline V gene data show CDR1 as LGHDT and CDR2 as YNNKEL (reference sequence). Trimming at V came to 5 bases and at J to 5 bases, leaving 11 bases not matched to a gene. This CDR3 is built from 15 residues. CDR3 protein: CASSYRQGGTYGYTF. In nucleotides, the CDR3 is TGTGCCAGCAGCTATCGACAGGGAGGAACGTATGGCTACACCTTC. The whole variable domain, remainder taken from reference TRBV3-1 and TRBJ1-2, is DTAVSQTPKYLVTQMGNDKSIKCEQNLGHDTMYWYKQDSKKFLKIMFSYNNKELIINETVPNRFSPKSPDKAHLNLHINSLELGDSAVYFCASSYRQGGTYGYTFGSGTRLTVV.

DNA for the CDR3: TGTGCCATCAGTGATGGGGGGACTGGCGGTCACGAGCAGTACTTC. Residues: CAISDGGTGGHEQYF. This chain connects TRBV10-3 to TRBJ2-7, with a weak D call TRBD2 (6 bases). Germline V gene lookup returns CDR1 ENHRY and CDR2 SYGVKD. V was clipped by 3 bases and J by 5 bases, with 17 bases between them. This CDR3 contains 15 residues.

This clonotype has at least ten counts. The V gene is TRBV7-2, the J gene TRBJ1-2, with a weak D call TRBD1 (5 bases). V lost 2 bases to trimming and J lost 8 bases, with 9 bases between them. CDR3 length: 12 amino acids. CDR1 and CDR2 (germline): SGHTA, FQGNSA. In DNA form, the CDR3 reads TGTGCCAGCAGCTTACTGGGACGGGGCTACACCTTC. It codes for CASSLLGRGYTF.

This clonotype was detected only a few times. The chain couples TRBV5-1 to TRBJ2-2, with TRBD1 matching 7 bases. The germline V gene has CDR1 SGHRS and CDR2 YFSETQ. J was trimmed by 5 bases and V by 5 bases; bases with no gene match: 12. The CDR3 extends over 16 amino acids. CDR3 coding DNA: TGCGCCAGCAGGGCACAAAGGGACAGAGGAACCGGGGAGCTGTTTTTT. Its translation is CASRAQRDRGTGELFF.

In regard to this clonotype: A much larger clone is a single base away; this may be a read error. This sequence joins TRBV6-2 or TRBV6-3 and TRBJ2-7, with 7 bases fitting TRBD2. The CDR3 runs 11 residues. Germline V gives CDR1 MNHEY, CDR2 SVGEGT. Here the CDR3 reads CTSGISYEQYF. As DNA, the CDR3 is TGTACCAGCGGGATTTCCTACGAGCAGTACTTC.

The V gene is TRBV28, the J gene TRBJ1-6; maybe TRBD1 (5 bases). The V gene's germline CDR1 is MDHEN and CDR2 SYDVKM. V was shortened by 3 bases and J by 9 bases, with 21 bases between the two germline ends. The CDR3 consists of 17 residues. Written as DNA, the CDR3 is TGTGCCAGCAGTTTGACTGCGATCCCAGGGATAACTTCACCCCTCCACTTT. This sequence encodes CASSLTAIPGITSPLHF.

This clonotype was seen many times. The chain joins TRBV20-1 to TRBJ1-1; D unresolved. The V end lost 0 bases, the J end lost 0 bases, and 5 bases lay between the germline ends. Germline V lookup: CDR1 DFQATT, CDR2 SNEGSKA (reference sequence). The CDR3 is 13 amino acids. CDR3 amino acids: CSARDRVNTEAFF. The CDR3 nucleotides read TGCAGTGCTAGAGATCGGGTGAACACTGAAGCTTTCTTT.

Written as DNA, the CDR3 is TGTGCCAGCAGCATTCGGGGACCTCACAATGAGCAGTTCTTC. As protein: CASSIRGPHNEQFF. The chain couples TRBV11-2 to TRBJ2-1; either TRBD1 or TRBD2 may fit D (5 bases each). V was clipped by 5 bases and J by 5 bases, with 13 bases between them. Germline loops: CDR1 SGHAT, CDR2 FQNNGV. The CDR3 contains 14 residues. Based on the CDR3 plus reference TRBV11-2 and TRBJ2-1, the full variable domain is EAGVAQSPRYKIIEKRQSVAFWCNPISGHATLYWYQQILGQGPKLLIQFQNNGVVDDSQLPKDRFSAERLKGVDSTLKIQPAKLEDSAVYLCASSIRGPHNEQFFGPGTRLTVL.

This clonotype was recorded only once. The chain has TRBV5-1 and TRBJ2-2; no clear D. The V end was cut by 2 bases, the J end by 7 bases, with 18 bases between. The germline gives CDR1 SGHRS, CDR2 YFSETQ. The CDR3 runs 16 residues. The CDR3 DNA reads TGCGCCAGCAGCTTATTGGGCCCGCATAGAGACGGGGAGCTGTTTTTT. Translating gives CASSLLGPHRDGELFF. Looking up the rest from reference TRBV5-1 and TRBJ2-2 gives the full variable domain: KAGVTQTPRYLIKTRGQQVTLSCSPISGHRSVSWYQQTPGQGLQFLFEYFSETQRNKGNFPGRFSGRQFSNSRSEMNVSTLELGDSALYLCASSLLGPHRDGELFFGEGSRLTVL.

This clonotype was recorded a few times. The rearrangement joins TRBV28 to TRBJ1-5; D is uncertain. Germline-derived CDR1 and CDR2 are MDHEN and SYDVKM. Trimming pared 2 bases from V and 7 bases from J, leaving 9 bases between. The CDR3 is 13 residues long. The DNA for the CDR3 is TGTGCCAGCAGTTTAAGCGTTTCGCAGCCCCAGCATTTT. Protein product: CASSLSVSQPQHF.

This clonotype was seen ten or more times. The chain employs TRBV20-1 and TRBJ2-7; D perhaps matches TRBD2 (7 bases). Trimming left V 2 bases short and J 5 bases short, with 16 bases between. This CDR3 is 14 amino acids long. CDR1 and CDR2 from the germline V gene are DFQATT and SNEGSKA (reference sequence). The CDR3: CSARRGRESHEQYF. The CDR3 nucleotides are TGCAGTGCTAGACGGGGGCGGGAGAGCCACGAGCAGTACTTC.

Turning to this clonotype: This sequence may be a read error, since a much larger clone differs from it by one base. V usage is TRBV5-1 and J usage is TRBJ2-5, with D possibly matching TRBD2 (6 bases). Germline loops: CDR1 SGHRS, CDR2 YFSETQ. CDR3 size: 14 residues. The CDR3 DNA is TGCGCCAGCAGCCCGGGGGACGGCCAAGGGACCCAGTACTTC. Its protein product is CASSPGDGQGTQYF.

This chain connects TRBV20-1 to TRBJ2-1; the D is unclear. Judging by the DNA end, TRBJ2-7 fits better; the J call may be wrong. CDR3 size: 13 residues. Germline assignment: CDR1 DFQATT and CDR2 SNEGSKA (reference sequence). The CDR3 sequence: CSAILPSYNEQYF. The DNA of the CDR3 is TGCAGTGCTATCCTCCCCTCTTACAATGAGCAGTACTTC.

The V gene is TRBV19, the J gene TRBJ1-2, with D tentatively TRBD1 (5 bases). Trimming removed 9 bases from V and 3 bases from J, with 14 bases in between. Germline V CDR1 and CDR2: LNHDA, SQIVND (reference sequence). The length of the CDR3 is 13 residues. Here the CDR3 reads CARSPPGYYGYTF. CDR3 bases: TGTGCCAGGAGTCCTCCAGGGTACTATGGCTACACCTTC.

The chain joins TRBV11-2 to TRBJ1-2, with D unresolved. Looked up from germline, CDR1 is SGHAT and CDR2 is FQNNGV. The CDR3 has 14 residues. Trimming took off 2 bases at V and 3 bases at J, with 10 bases between the two ends. CDR3 region: CASSLSQRDYGYTF. The CDR3 DNA follows: TGTGCCAGCAGCTTAAGTCAGCGAGACTATGGCTACACCTTC.

Regarding this clonotype: The limits of the CDR3 on the DNA are not certain, so only TCRdb's listed CDR3 is given. This sequence joins TRBV11-2 and TRBJ2-7; the table's TRBD2 call for D was not verified on the DNA. The CDR3 contains 15 residues when both ends are counted. Looked up from germline, CDR1 is SGHAT and CDR2 is FQNNGV. The CDR3 here is CASSFGPGSAYEQYF.

This sequence joins TRBV2 and TRBJ1-5, with D possibly being TRBD1 (6 bases). V lost 6 bases to trimming and J lost 5 bases, with 17 bases between them. The CDR3 extends over 15 amino acids. The germline gives CDR1 SNHLY, CDR2 FYNNEI. The CDR3 DNA is TGTGCCAGCAGAGACGACAGGACTGGATATCAGCCCCAGCATTTT. It specifies CASRDDRTGYQPQHF.

This chain joins TRBV7-9 and TRBJ2-7, with TRBD2 matching over 7 bases. The CDR3 is 13 residues long. The ends lost 4 bases at V and 6 bases at J; junction bases unmatched: 6. CDR1 and CDR2 from the germline V gene are SEHNR and FQNEAQ (reference sequence). DNA for the CDR3: TGTGCCAGCAGCTCCAATTTAGCGGGCGAGCAGTACTTC. Its protein is CASSSNLAGEQYF.

The chain joins TRBV2 to TRBJ2-7; weak D call: TRBD2 (6 bases). From germline, CDR1 is SNHLY and CDR2 FYNNEI. Deletions cut 6 bases from V and 3 bases from J, with 15 bases between. The CDR3 contains 14 residues. Written as DNA, the CDR3 is TGTGCCAGCAGGGAGGGCTTAGTAGTCTACGAGCAGTACTTC. It translates to CASREGLVVYEQYF.

This clonotype occurred many times. This chain links TRBV14 with TRBJ2-5, with D unresolved. V was pared by 3 bases and J by 2 bases, with 13 bases between. The V gene's germline CDR1 is SGHDN and CDR2 FVKESK. CDR3 length: 15 residues. CDR3 in DNA: TGTGCCAGCAGCCATTTTTCCGGGCCGCAAGAGACCCAGTACTTC. Translating gives CASSHFSGPQETQYF. The full variable domain, its missing parts supplied by reference TRBV14 and TRBJ2-5, is EAGVTQFPSHSVIEKGQTVTLRCDPISGHDNLYWYRRVMGKEIKFLLHFVKESKQDESGMPNNRFLAERTGGTYSTLKVQPAELEDSGVYFCASSHFSGPQETQYFGPGTRLLVL.

On this clonotype: This sequence may be a read error, since a much larger clone differs from it by one base. The V gene is TRBV10-3, the J gene TRBJ2-5; 14 bases map to TRBD2. The CDR3 covers 17 residues. Germline lookup yields CDR1 ENHRY and CDR2 SYGVKD. The trim removed 5 bases at V and 4 bases at J, leaving 9 bases unmatched. In DNA, the CDR3 is TGTGCCATCAGTCCTGGGACTAGCGGGAGAGGGAGAGAGACCCAGTACTTC. Protein product: CAISPGTSGRGRETQYF.